This passage covers 10 T cell receptor beta chains from one sample sequenced in a study of T cell responses to AZD1222 COVID-19 vaccine. Sequencing used immunoSEQ multiplex PCR; TCRdb keeps in-frame clones, though not all of them. The data contain approximately 100,000 clones, more than 75% of them seen just once; the ten biggest clones take up around 4%. This material consisted of peripheral blood, taken 28 days after the second AZD1222 dose. The receptors here all came from an adult who received the AZD1222 COVID-19 vaccine.

This sequence joins TRBV4-3 and TRBJ2-1; 12 bases are a match to TRBD2. The V gene's germline CDR1 is LGHNA and CDR2 YSLEER. V dropped 1 base and J dropped 4; count of bases not matched to a gene: 2. The length of the CDR3 is 16 residues. The CDR3 sequence is CASSQALAGGYNEQFF. The CDR3 DNA reads TGCGCCAGCAGCCAAGCCCTAGCGGGGGGGTACAATGAGCAGTTCTTC.

This clone has a handful of counts. The CDR3 protein is CASSQPGQGVYGYTF. CDR3 in DNA: TGTGCCAGCAGTCAACCGGGACAGGGGGTCTATGGCTACACCTTC. The gene calls are TRBV28 and TRBJ1-2, with 11 bases aligning to TRBD1. J lost 4 bases, V lost 5 bases, and 6 bases had no gene match. The germline V gene has CDR1 MDHEN and CDR2 SYDVKM. This CDR3 is 15 amino acids long.

This clone was observed a few times. This chain uses TRBV29-1 with TRBJ1-5; TRBD1 matches 8 bases. CDR3 length: 13 amino acids. Germline CDR1 is SQVTM and CDR2 is ANQGSEA. Trimming removed 6 bases from V and 3 bases from J; junction bases left unmatched: 4. The CDR3 DNA follows: TGCAGCGTGGCGGGACAGGCCAATCAGCCCCAGCATTTT. Translated, it gives CSVAGQANQPQHF.

This clone was counted between two and nine times. The chain joins TRBV7-2 to TRBJ2-2; D unclear. Germline CDR1 is SGHTA and CDR2 is FQGNSA. Trimming stripped 5 bases from V and 5 bases from J, with 6 bases between. This CDR3 contains 12 residues. Here the CDR3 DNA reads TGTGCCAGCAGCCGGAGAACCGGGGAGCTGTTTTTT. Translated: CASSRRTGELFF.

The CDR3 here is CASSQALGPYEKLFF. DNA of the CDR3: TGCGCCAGCAGCCAAGCACTCGGGCCCTATGAAAAACTGTTTTTT. The rearrangement uses TRBV4-1 and TRBJ1-4; D is unclear. This CDR3 comprises 15 residues. In germline, CDR1 is MGHRA, CDR2 YSYEKL. Trimming shortened V by 1 base and J by 6 bases, and 12 bases separated the two germline ends.

This clone was observed a single time. The chain uses TRBV10-3 and TRBJ2-2, with 10 positions matching TRBD2. With 3 bases clipped from V and 5 bases from J, the junction kept 3 bases outside the gene matches. Germline V gene data show CDR1 as ENHRY and CDR2 as SYGVKD. This CDR3 is built from 15 residues. The CDR3 DNA reads TGTGCCATCAGTGAACTAGCGGGATATACCGGGGAGCTGTTTTTT. Encoded protein: CAISELAGYTGELFF.

The genes are TRBV6-2 or TRBV6-3 and TRBJ1-4; D is unclear. V was clipped by 2 bases and J by 0 bases, with 10 bases between them. Germline V gives CDR1 MNHEY, CDR2 SVGEGT. This CDR3 contains 16 residues. CDR3: CASSYDLLATNEKLFF. The CDR3 DNA sequence: TGTGCCAGCAGTTACGATCTTCTGGCAACTAATGAAAAACTGTTTTTT.

The chain links TRBV12-3 or TRBV12-4 to TRBJ1-2, with D unclear. CDR3 length: 13 residues. V lost 2 bases to trimming and J lost 2 bases, with 6 bases between them. CDR3 in amino acids: CASSLNGNYGYTF. In DNA, the CDR3 is TGTGCCAGCAGTTTAAACGGAAACTATGGCTACACCTTC.

This clone is a singleton in its sample. The J gene is TRBJ2-5, the V gene TRBV9; D unresolved. Germline loops: CDR1 SGDLS, CDR2 YYNGEE. The CDR3 sequence is 15 residues long. The V end was cut by 0 bases, the J end by 2 bases, with 11 bases between. The CDR3 reads CASSVGPTEQETQYF. CDR3 in DNA: TGTGCCAGCAGCGTAGGGCCGACTGAACAAGAGACCCAGTACTTC.

This sequence joins TRBV27 and TRBJ2-7, with TRBD2 matching over 9 bases. The ends lost 6 bases at V and 5 bases at J; junction bases unmatched: 14. CDR1 and CDR2 (germline): MNHEY, SMNVEV (reference sequence). CDR3 size: 16 residues. DNA for the CDR3: TGTGCCAGCAGATCCCGTAGCGGGAGCCCCATCGACGAGCAGTACTTC. Encoded protein: CASRSRSGSPIDEQYF.